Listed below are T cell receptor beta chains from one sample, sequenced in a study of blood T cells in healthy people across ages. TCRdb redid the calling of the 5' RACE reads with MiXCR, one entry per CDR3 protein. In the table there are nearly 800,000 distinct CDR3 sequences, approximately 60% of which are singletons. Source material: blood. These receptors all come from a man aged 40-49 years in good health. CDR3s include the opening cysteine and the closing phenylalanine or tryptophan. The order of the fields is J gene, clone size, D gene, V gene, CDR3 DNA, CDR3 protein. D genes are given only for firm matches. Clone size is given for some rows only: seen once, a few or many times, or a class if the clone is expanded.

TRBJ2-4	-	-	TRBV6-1	TGTGCCAGCAGGGATTTCGGGGGTGGGATTGGCAAAAACATTCAGTACTTC	CASRDFGGGIGKNIQYF
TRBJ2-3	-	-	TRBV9	TGTGCCAGCAGCGCCTTCTTTGAGAGCGTCACAGATACGCAGTATTTT	CASSAFFESVTDTQYF
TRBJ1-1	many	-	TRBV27	TGTGCCAGCAGTCCCCCAAGTCAGGGGAACACTGAAGCTTTCTTT	CASSPPSQGNTEAFF
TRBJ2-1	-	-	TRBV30	TGTGCCTGGAGTAGAGACGGACTTAGGGGGCAGTTCTTC	CAWSRDGLRGQFF
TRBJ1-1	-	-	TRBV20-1	TGCAGTGCTAGAGATCTGACTCCCAGAACAGGGTTTGTGCCTGAAGCTTTCTTT	CSARDLTPRTGFVPEAFF
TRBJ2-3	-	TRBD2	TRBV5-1	TGCGCCAGCAGCGACCTAGCGGGGGCCTCGGGTACGCAGTATTTT	CASSDLAGASGTQYF
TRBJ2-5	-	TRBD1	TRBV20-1	TGCAGTGCTTGGACAGGGAACCAAGAGACCCAGTACTTC	CSAWTGNQETQYF
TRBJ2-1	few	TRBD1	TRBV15	TGTGCCACCAGCGAAGGGGACAGGGATGTTAATGAGCAGTTCTTC	CATSEGDRDVNEQFF
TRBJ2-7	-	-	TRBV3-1	TGTGCCAGCAGCCAAGACGGGACACCCTTCTACGAGCAGTACTTC	CASSQDGTPFYEQYF
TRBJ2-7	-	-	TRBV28	TGTGCCAGCAGCAAGCCCGGGACTCTGACCTACGAGCAGTACTTC	CASSKPGTLTYEQYF
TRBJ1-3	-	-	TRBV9	TGTGCCAGCAGCGTACAAGGGACTGGAAACACCATATATTTT	CASSVQGTGNTIYF
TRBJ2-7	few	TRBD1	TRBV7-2	TGTGCCAGCAGCCCTCGGACAGGGGGAAACGAGCAGTACTTC	CASSPRTGGNEQYF
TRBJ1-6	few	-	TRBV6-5	TGTGCCAGCAGTAACGGGGGGCGCACACCCCTCCACTTT	CASSNGGRTPLHF
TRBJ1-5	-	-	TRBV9	TGTGCCAGCAGCGTAGGTGGAGGGTTTGGCAATCAGCCCCAGCATTTT	CASSVGGGFGNQPQHF
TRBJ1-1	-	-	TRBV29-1	TGCAGCGTTGGACTGGGCTCCTCACCCAGTGAAGCTTTCTTT	CSVGLGSSPSEAFF
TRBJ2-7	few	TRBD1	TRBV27	TGTGCCAGCGGGTCTAGGGACAGTGCCTCCTACGAGCAGTACTTC	CASGSRDSASYEQYF
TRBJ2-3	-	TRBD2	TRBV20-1	TGCAGTGCCCTAGGGACTAGCGGACCCACAGATACGCAGTATTTT	CSALGTSGPTDTQYF
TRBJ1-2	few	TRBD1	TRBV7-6	TGTGCCAGCAGCCCCCGGACAGGGCCCGTGTCTGGCTACACCTTC	CASSPRTGPVSGYTF
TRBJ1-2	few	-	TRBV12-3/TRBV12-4	TGTGCCAGCAGTCGCTCTCAACAGGGCTCTGGCTACACCTTC	CASSRSQQGSGYTF
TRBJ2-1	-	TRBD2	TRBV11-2	TGTGCCAGCAGCTTAGTGTTCTACCGGACTAGCGGGGGTACTTTTGACAATGAGCAGTTCTTC	CASSLVFYRTSGGTFDNEQFF
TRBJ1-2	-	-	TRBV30	TGTGCCTGGAGTGAAGAGACACATAACTATGGCTACACCTTC	CAWSEETHNYGYTF
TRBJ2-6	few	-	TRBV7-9	TGTGCCAGCAGCACGTCACGGCTATCCCTCCTTGGGGCCAACGTCCTGACTTTC	CASSTSRLSLLGANVLTF
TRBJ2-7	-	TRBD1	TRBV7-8	TGTGCCAGCAGCTTAGGAGGGGGTTCGGGGACAGGCTACGAGCAGTACTTC	CASSLGGGSGTGYEQYF
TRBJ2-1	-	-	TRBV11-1	TGTGCCAGCAGCTTAGCCCGAGACACAAGTTTACAGTTCTTC	CASSLARDTSLQFF
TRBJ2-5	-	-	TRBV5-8	TGTGCCAGCAGCCTGCCTAGGGGGTCTGAGGAGACCCAGTACTTC	CASSLPRGSEETQYF
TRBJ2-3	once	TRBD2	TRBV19	TGTGCCAGTAGTTTGTCTGGACTAGCCACAGATACGCAGTATTTT	CASSLSGLATDTQYF
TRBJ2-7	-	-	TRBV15	TGTGCCACCAGCAGAGGGCTGGGGGCCGAGCAGTACTTC	CATSRGLGAEQYF
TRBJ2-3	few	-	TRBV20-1	TGCAGTGCCCGAAGGGGTACAGCGTCTAGCACAGATACGCAGTATTTT	CSARRGTASSTDTQYF
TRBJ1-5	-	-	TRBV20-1	TGCAGTGCTTTCATACCCAGACAGCCGGGGGGGAATCAGCCCCAGCATTTT	CSAFIPRQPGGNQPQHF
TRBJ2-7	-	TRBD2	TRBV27	TGTGCCAGCAGTCCACTAGCGGGAGCTGGGGAGCAGTACTTC	CASSPLAGAGEQYF
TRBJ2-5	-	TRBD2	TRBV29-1	TGCAGCGCTAGACCGGGACTAGCGGTACTCGATGAGCAGTACTTC	CSARPGLAVLDEQYF
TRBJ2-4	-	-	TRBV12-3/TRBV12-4	TGTGCCAGCAGTTTACGCGGGGCGACGGGAGTAAACATTCAGTACTTC	CASSLRGATGVNIQYF
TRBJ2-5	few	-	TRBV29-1	TGCAGCGTTGAAGGAAGGGCCAGAGGTGACAATGAGCAGTACTTC	CSVEGRARGDNEQYF
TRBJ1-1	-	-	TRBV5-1	TGCGCCAGCAGCTCAGAAAGCCAGGGGAACACTGAAGCTTTCTTT	CASSSESQGNTEAFF
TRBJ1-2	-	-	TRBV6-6	TGTGCCAGCAGTCCTACAGGGCCGCTAGCCTATGGCTACACCTTC	CASSPTGPLAYGYTF
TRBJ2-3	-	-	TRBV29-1	TGCAGCGTTGGCGGAGGGGTCTCCACAGATACGCAGTATTTT	CSVGGGVSTDTQYF
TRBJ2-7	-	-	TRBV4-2	TGTGCCAGCAGCCAAGAAGGGGGACACCACACCTACGAGCAGTACTTC	CASSQEGGHHTYEQYF